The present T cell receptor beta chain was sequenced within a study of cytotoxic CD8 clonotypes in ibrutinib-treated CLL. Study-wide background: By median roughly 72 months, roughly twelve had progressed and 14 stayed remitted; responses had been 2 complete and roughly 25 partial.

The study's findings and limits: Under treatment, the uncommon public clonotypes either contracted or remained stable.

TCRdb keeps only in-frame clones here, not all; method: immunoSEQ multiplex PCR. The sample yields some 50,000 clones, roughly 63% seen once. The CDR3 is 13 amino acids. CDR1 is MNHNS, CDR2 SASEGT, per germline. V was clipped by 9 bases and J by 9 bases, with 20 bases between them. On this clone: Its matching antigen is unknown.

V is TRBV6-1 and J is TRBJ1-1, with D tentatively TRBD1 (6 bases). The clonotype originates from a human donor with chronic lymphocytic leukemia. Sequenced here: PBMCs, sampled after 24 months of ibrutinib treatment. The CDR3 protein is CASERTEAGKAFF. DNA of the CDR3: TGTGCCAGTGAGAGGACAGAAGCGGGCAAAGCTTTCTTT.